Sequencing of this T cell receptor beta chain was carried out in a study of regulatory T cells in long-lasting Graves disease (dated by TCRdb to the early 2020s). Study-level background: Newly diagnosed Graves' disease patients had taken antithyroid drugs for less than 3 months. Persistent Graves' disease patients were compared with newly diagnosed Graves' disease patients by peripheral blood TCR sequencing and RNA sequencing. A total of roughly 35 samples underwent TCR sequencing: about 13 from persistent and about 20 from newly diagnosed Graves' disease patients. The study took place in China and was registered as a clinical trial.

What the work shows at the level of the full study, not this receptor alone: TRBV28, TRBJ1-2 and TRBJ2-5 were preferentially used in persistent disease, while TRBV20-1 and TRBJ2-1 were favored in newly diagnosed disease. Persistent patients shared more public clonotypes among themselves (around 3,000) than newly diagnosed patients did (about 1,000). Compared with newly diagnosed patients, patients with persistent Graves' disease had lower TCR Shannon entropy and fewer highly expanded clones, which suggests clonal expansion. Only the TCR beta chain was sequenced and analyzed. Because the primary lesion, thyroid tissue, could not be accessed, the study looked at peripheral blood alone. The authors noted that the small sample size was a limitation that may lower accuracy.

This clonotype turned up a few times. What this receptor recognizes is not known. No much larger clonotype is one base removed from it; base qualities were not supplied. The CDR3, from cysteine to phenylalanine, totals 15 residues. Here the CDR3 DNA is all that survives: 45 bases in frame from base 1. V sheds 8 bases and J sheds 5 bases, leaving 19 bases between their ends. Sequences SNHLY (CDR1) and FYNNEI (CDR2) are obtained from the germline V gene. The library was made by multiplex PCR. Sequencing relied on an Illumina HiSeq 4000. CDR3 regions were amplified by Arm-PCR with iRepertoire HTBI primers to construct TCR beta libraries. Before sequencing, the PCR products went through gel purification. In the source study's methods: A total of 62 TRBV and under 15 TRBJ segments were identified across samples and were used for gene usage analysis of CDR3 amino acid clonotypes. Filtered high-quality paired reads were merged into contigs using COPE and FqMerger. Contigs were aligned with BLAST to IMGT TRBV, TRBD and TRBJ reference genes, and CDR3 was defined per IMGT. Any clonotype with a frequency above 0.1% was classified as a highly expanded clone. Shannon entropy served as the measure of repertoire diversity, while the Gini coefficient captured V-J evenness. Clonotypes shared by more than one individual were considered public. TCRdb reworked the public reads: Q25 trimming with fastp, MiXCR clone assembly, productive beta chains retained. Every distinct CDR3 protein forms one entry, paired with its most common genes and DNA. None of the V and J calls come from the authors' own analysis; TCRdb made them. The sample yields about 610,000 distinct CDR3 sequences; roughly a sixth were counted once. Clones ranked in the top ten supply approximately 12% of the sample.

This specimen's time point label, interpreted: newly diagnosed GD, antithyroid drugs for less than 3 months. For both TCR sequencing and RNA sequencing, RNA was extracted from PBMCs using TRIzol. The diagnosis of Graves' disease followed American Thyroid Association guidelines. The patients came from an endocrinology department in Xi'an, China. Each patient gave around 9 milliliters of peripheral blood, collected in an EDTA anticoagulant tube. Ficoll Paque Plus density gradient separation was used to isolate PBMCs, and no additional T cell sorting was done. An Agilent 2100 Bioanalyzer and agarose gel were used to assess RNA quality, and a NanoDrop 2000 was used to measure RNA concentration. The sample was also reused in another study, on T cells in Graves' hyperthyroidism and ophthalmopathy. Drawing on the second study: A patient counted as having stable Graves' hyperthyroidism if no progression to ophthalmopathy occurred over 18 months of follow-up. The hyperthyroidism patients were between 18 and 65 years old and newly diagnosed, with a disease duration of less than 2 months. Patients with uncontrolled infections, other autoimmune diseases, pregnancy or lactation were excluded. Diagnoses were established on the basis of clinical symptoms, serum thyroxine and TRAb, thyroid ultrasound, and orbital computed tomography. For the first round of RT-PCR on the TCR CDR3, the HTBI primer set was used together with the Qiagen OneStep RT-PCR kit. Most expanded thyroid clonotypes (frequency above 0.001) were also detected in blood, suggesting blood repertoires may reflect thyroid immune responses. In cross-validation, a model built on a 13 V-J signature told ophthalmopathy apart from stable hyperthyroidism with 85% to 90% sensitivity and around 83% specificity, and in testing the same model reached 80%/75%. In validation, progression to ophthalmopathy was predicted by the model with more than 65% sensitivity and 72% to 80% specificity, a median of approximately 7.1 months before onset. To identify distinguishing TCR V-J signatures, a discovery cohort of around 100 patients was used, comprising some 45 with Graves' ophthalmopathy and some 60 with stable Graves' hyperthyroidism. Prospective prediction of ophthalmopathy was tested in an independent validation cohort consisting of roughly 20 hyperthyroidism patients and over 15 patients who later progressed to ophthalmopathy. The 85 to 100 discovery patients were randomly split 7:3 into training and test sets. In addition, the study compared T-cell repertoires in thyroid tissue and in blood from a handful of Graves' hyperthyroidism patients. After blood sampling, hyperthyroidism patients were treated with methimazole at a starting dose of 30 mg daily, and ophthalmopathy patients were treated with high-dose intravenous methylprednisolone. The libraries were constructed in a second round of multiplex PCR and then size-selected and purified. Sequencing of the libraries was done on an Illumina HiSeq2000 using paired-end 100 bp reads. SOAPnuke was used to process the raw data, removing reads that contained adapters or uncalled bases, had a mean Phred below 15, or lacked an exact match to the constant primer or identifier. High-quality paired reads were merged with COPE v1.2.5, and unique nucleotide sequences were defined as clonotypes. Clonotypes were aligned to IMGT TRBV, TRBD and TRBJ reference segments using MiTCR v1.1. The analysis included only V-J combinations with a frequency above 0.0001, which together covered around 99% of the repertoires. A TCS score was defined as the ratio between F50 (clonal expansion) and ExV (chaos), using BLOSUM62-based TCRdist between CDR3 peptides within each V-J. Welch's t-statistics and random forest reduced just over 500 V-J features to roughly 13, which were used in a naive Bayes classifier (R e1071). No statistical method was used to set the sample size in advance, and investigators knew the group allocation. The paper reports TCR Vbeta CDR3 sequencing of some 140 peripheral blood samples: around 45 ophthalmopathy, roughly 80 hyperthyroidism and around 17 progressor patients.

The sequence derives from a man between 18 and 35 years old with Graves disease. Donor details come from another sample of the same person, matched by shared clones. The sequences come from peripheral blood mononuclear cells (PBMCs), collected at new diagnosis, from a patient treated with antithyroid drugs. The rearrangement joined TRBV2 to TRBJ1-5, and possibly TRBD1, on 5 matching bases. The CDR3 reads CASALGGDWDQPQHF. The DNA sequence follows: TGTGCCAGCGCACTGGGGGGGGACTGGGATCAGCCCCAGCATTTT.